This TCR beta chain was documented in a study of blood T cells in healthy people across ages. General study results and limits: Fewer expanded clones and more diversity marked long-lived versus aged donors.

Sample-barcoded 5' priming and a J-beta primer mix drove a second PCR of about 6 to 12 cycles. Each sample yielded at least 2.5 million CDR3-containing paired-end reads. TCRdb passed the 5' RACE reads through MiXCR, listing each CDR3 protein once. The table includes around 1.5 million distinct CDR3 sequences, about 35% detected once. Details on this clonotype: As yet, its antigen is unknown.

The V segment lost 6 bases and the J segment 1 base; nucleotides outside the gene matches: 5. The CDR3 spans 15 residues. The sample comprised blood. The TCR sequence derives from a woman aged 30 to 39 in good health. The chain employs TRBV12-3 or TRBV12-4 and TRBJ2-1, with 8 positions matching TRBD2. This chain's CDR3 is CASRKERESYNEQFF. CDR3 sequence (DNA): TGTGCCAGCAGGAAGGAGCGGGAGTCCTACAATGAGCAGTTCTTC.